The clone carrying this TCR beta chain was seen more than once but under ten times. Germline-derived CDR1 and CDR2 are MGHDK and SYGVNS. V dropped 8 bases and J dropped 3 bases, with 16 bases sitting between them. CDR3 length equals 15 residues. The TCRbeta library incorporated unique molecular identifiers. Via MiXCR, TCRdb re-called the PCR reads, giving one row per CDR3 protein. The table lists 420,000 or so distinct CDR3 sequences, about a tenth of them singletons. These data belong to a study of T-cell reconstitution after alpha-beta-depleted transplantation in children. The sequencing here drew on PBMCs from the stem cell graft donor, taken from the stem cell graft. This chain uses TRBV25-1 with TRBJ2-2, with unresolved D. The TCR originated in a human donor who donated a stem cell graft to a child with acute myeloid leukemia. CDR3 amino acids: CASADQRHHTGELFF. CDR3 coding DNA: TGTGCCAGCGCTGACCAACGCCACCACACCGGGGAGCTGTTTTTT. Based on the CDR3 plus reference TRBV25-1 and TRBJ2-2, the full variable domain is EADIYQTPRYLVIGTGKKITLECSQTMGHDKMYWYQQDPGMELHLIHYSYGVNSTEKGDLSSESTVSRIRTEHFPLTLESARPSHTSQYLCASADQRHHTGELFFGEGSRLTVL.